These 9 T cell receptor beta chains share one sample of origin, sequenced in a study of T cell changes during pregnancy in multiple sclerosis. The data were produced by immunoSEQ multiplex PCR, yet TCRdb's version contains in-frame clones alone and is incomplete. The sample yields 35,000 to 40,000 clones, 94% seen once. Specimen: CD4+ T cells from peripheral blood mononuclear cells, collected in the second trimester of pregnancy. The source of these receptors is a female donor with multiple sclerosis, enrolled in a pregnancy study.

The CDR3 protein is CASSVRATNEKLFF. DNA of the CDR3: TGTGCCAGCAGCGTCAGGGCGACTAATGAAAAACTGTTTTTT. J is TRBJ1-4 and V is TRBV6-1; D may be TRBD1 (5 bases). The V gene lost 6 bases and the J gene lost 2 bases, with 10 bases spanning the gap. Germline CDR1 and CDR2: MNHNS and SASEGT. The CDR3 runs to 14 residues.

Here the CDR3 reads CASSAPGQGMGTEAFF. CDR3 DNA: TGTGCCAGTAGTGCCCCGGGACAGGGAATGGGAACTGAAGCTTTCTTT. J is TRBJ1-1 and V is TRBV19, with 9 nucleotides matching TRBD1. The CDR3 extends over 16 amino acids. The junction had 12 bases not matched to a gene; V was cut back by 5 bases and J by 5 bases. The germline V gene encodes CDR1 LNHDA and CDR2 SQIVND (reference sequence). Supplemented by reference TRBV19 and TRBJ1-1, the full variable domain reads DGGITQSPKYLFRKEGQNVTLSCEQNLNHDAMYWYRQDPGQGLRLIYYSQIVNDFQKGDIAEGYSVSREKKESFPLTVTSAQKNPTAFYLCASSAPGQGMGTEAFFGQGTRLTVV.

The V gene is TRBV7-9, the J gene TRBJ1-5; D is undetermined. CDR1 and CDR2 from the germline V gene are SEHNR and FQNEAQ (reference sequence). V was pared by 1 base and J by 3 bases, with 10 bases between. The CDR3 length is 15 residues. The CDR3 is CASSLGRGFNQPQHF. DNA of the CDR3: TGTGCCAGCAGCTTAGGTCGGGGTTTCAATCAGCCCCAGCATTTT.

This clone was observed once. The rearrangement uses TRBV2 and TRBJ1-6; D call uncertain. Trimming cost V 4 bases and J 2 bases, with 12 bases left between them. Germline CDR1 is SNHLY and CDR2 is FYNNEI. CDR3 length: 16 amino acids. The CDR3 loop is CASSGLRITYNSPLHF. The DNA of the CDR3 is TGTGCCAGCAGTGGCCTGAGGATCACCTATAATTCACCCCTCCACTTT.

The chain is built from TRBV28 and TRBJ2-5, with 9 bases identical to TRBD2. The CDR3 consists of 17 residues. J was trimmed by 2 bases and V by 4 bases; bases with no gene match: 11. Germline V lookup: CDR1 MDHEN, CDR2 SYDVKM. The CDR3 DNA sequence: TGTGCCAGCAGTTCATCCGGGCTAGCGGGGTTACAAGAGACCCAGTACTTC. Amino acid sequence: CASSSSGLAGLQETQYF.

The chain is built from TRBV7-8 and TRBJ1-1, with a weak D call TRBD1 (6 bases). The CDR3 spans 16 residues. V gave up 1 base and J gave up 0 bases, with 12 bases separating them. The germline CDR1 and CDR2 sequences are SGHVS and FQNEAQ. The CDR3 loop is CASSLVGGGLNTEAFF. Here the CDR3 DNA reads TGTGCCAGCAGCTTAGTGGGGGGGGGCCTGAACACTGAAGCTTTCTTT.

This sequence joins TRBV7-2 and TRBJ2-5; no clear D gene. The CDR3 has 13 residues. The V end was cut by 2 bases, the J end by 4 bases, with 8 bases between. Germline V gives CDR1 SGHTA, CDR2 FQGNSA. CDR3 protein: CASSLRRGETQYF. The CDR3, as DNA: TGTGCCAGCAGCTTAAGGCGAGGAGAGACCCAGTACTTC. Full variable domain (outside the CDR3, taken from reference TRBV7-2 and TRBJ2-5): GAGVSQSPSNKVTEKGKDVELRCDPISGHTALYWYRQSLGQGLEFLIYFQGNSAPDKSGLPSDRFSAERTGGSVSTLTIQRTQQEDSAVYLCASSLRRGETQYFGPGTRLLVL.

The rearrangement joins TRBV19 to TRBJ1-5; 7 nucleotides line up with TRBD1. The germline V gene encodes CDR1 LNHDA and CDR2 SQIVND (reference sequence). The CDR3 consists of 14 residues. After removal of 4 bases from V and 6 bases from J, the junction contained 6 bases not matched to a gene. The CDR3 protein is CASSTRTGGQPQHF. For the CDR3, the DNA is TGTGCCAGTAGTACCAGGACAGGAGGTCAGCCCCAGCATTTT.

V is TRBV2 and J is TRBJ2-5; 7 nucleotides agree with TRBD2. The CDR3 consists of 14 residues. J gave up 5 bases and V 4 bases, and 7 bases lay outside the gene matches. CDR1 SNHLY and CDR2 FYNNEI come from the germline V gene. CDR3 coding DNA: TGTGCCAGCAGTGGGGACCCCGGGAGGGAGACCCAGTACTTC. It yields the protein CASSGDPGRETQYF.